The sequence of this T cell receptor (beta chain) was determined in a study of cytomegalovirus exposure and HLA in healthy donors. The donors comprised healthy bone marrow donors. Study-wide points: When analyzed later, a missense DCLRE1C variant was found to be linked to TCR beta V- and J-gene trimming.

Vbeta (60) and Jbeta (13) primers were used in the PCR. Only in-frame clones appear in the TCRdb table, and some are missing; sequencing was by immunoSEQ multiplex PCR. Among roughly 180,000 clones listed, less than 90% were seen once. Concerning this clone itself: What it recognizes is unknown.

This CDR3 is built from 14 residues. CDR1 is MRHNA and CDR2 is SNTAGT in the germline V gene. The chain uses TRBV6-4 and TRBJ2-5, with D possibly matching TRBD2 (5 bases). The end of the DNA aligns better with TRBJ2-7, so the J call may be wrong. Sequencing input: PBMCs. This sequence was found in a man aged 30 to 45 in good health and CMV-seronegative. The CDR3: CASSDSPGIGEQYF. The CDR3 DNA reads TGTGCCAGCAGTGACTCGCCGGGGATCGGCGAGCAGTACTTC.